This TCR beta chain was captured in a study of shared clonotypes between healthy human individuals. On the study more broadly: Samples came from two female and a few male donors aged 18 to 49.

CDR1 MNHNS and CDR2 SASEGT come from the germline V gene. V lost 6 bases and J lost 3; bases outside the gene matches: 3. CDR3 length equals 13 residues. As to this clone: Its specificity is not known.

Naive CD8 isolation took CD45RO-negative cells positively selected for CCR7 and excluded terminally differentiated effector memory CD45RA+ cells. General study results and limits: With a handful of donors compared, around 5% of naive CD4 clonotypes were shared.

Several immunoSEQ plates held equal portions of the genomic DNA taken from each subset. The authors' processing: Junction-only sequences without quality scores were provided by ImmunoSEQ, so filtering was different. The data were produced by immunoSEQ multiplex PCR, yet TCRdb's version contains in-frame clones alone and is incomplete. Clonal size and the V and J genes are those of that table, whereas D and trimming came from the DNA. The profile shows about 2.1 million clones, more than 85% of them singletons. Sequenced sample: naive CD8+ T cells from PBMCs. The TCR sequence derives from a man younger than 30 in good health. Some clones in this sample may be carry-over from other donors' samples. The chain joins TRBV6-1 to TRBJ2-5, with 8 bases fitting TRBD1. The CDR3 sequence: CASRLTGEETQYF. The CDR3, as DNA: TGTGCCAGCAGGCTGACAGGGGAAGAGACCCAGTACTTC.